This paragraph reports one TCR beta chain. It lacks a known antigen. No qualities accompany the bases; no much larger clone lies one base away. In the study, sorted CD4+ and CD8+ blood T cells from patients with severe aplastic anemia and from healthy subjects underwent deep sequencing of TCR repertoires. Ficoll-Paque density gradient centrifugation was used to isolate peripheral blood mononuclear cells. Before DNA was extracted, CD4+ and CD8+ T cells were sorted using either FACS or magnetic beads. In the germline V gene (reference sequence), CDR1 corresponds to LNHNV and CDR2 to YYDKDF. The CDR3 numbers 15 residues from cysteine through phenylalanine. CDR3 DNA only is kept here, 45 bases in frame from base 1. Compared with germline, V lacks 4 bases and J lacks 5 bases; bases without a gene match: 5. This specimen belongs to a study of CD8+CD57+ T cells in acquired aplastic anemia (dated by TCRdb to the late 2010s). Background on the whole study: A mean of 3.2 ug of DNA, ranging from about 0.19 to 30 ug, was extracted from sorted CD4+ and CD8+ cells. Healthy donor samples averaged roughly 9.8 million reads for CD4+ and roughly 11 million for CD8+ cells.

Genomic DNA served as template for TCR beta VDJ combination and CDR3 sequence profiling. TCR repertoire sequencing was run on an Illumina HiSeq 2000. The authors' analysis ran thus. TRBV/TRBJ rearrangement plots, CDR3 size and DJ length profiles, and Simpson's diversity index were used to evaluate the repertoires. Whichever DNA sequence was most abundant in the deep sequencing data was defined as the immunodominant clone. CDR3 amino acid sequences were checked for sharing between subjects and were compared against published repertoires and the VDJdb database. Starting from the raw public reads, TCRdb applied fastp trimming at Q25, assembled clones with MiXCR and retained in-frame beta chains. Rows with a matching CDR3 protein are joined into one entry that keeps the most common DNA and genes. V and J calls and clone size were set by TCRdb, not the authors. The sample table shows roughly 190,000 distinct CDR3 sequences, and roughly half are seen once. Together, the top ten hold 16% of the sample.

The paper's findings and limits, for the study overall: Between patients and healthy controls, no significant difference in CD8+ Simpson's diversity was found (P=0.060). Roughly 30 CD8+ CDR3 sequences were found to be shared between patients and controls, but these sequences appeared to be highly expressed in patients and within the immunodominant clones of the patients.

Input material: sorted CD4+, CD8+, or CD8+CD57+ T cells (not recorded which) from PBMCs. The receptor's source is a human donor in good health, serving as a control. The chain is assembled from TRBV15 and TRBJ1-6; 7 central nucleotides agree with TRBD1. The CDR3 sequence is CATSISTGDNSPLHF. The DNA sequence follows: TGTGCCACCAGCATTAGTACAGGGGATAATTCACCCCTCCACTTT.